This TCR beta chain was sequenced for a study of T cells in Graves' hyperthyroidism and ophthalmopathy. Not enrolled were patients with uncontrolled infection, other autoimmune disease, pregnancy or lactation. Every diagnosis used clinical symptoms, serum thyroxine and TRAb, thyroid ultrasound and orbital computed tomography. Study results and caveats: Separation of ophthalmopathy from stable hyperthyroidism was achieved by a 13 V-J model. Model-based prediction identified ophthalmopathy a median 6.5 months prior to its onset.

About this clonotype: Its antigen is undetermined.

Using RNA transcripts as the source, TCR beta CDR3 regions were amplified. An initial round of RT-PCR targeting the TCR CDR3 relied on the HTBI primer set. In TCRdb, the multiplex PCR reads were re-called with MiXCR into one record per CDR3 protein. The sample has 550,000 to 600,000 distinct CDR3 sequences, roughly 50% seen once. This receptor was identified in an adult woman with Graves' disease, either hyperthyroidism or ophthalmopathy (not recorded which). Sequenced input: peripheral blood or thyroid tissue (not recorded which).

The CDR3 here is CASSLHRDSGEKLFF. The CDR3 region has the DNA TGTGCCAGCAGCTTACACCGGGACAGTGGTGAAAAACTGTTTTTT. The rearrangement links TRBV6-1 to TRBJ1-4; 7 bases agree with TRBD1. The ends lost 6 bases at V and 7 bases at J; junction bases unmatched: 11. Germline CDR1 reads MNHNS; CDR2 reads SASEGT. The CDR3 has 15 residues.